One sample yielded the 28 T cell receptor beta chains listed below, sequenced in a study of blood T cell repertoires in COVID-19. Here immunoSEQ multiplex PCR was the method, and the copy in TCRdb shows in-frame clones only, minus some. This table has roughly 120,000 clones, around nine tenths appearing once. Material: peripheral blood. The receptor set was obtained from a woman in her 50s with active or convalescent COVID-19.

The chain has TRBV7-8 and TRBJ2-6, with D tentatively TRBD2 (5 bases). In germline, CDR1 is SGHVS, CDR2 FQNEAQ. There are 15 residues in the CDR3. Deletions cut 1 base from V and 4 bases from J, with 8 bases between. The CDR3 DNA is TGTGCCAGCAGCTTAGGAGGGCGCGGGGCCAACGTCCTGACTTTC. Translating it yields CASSLGGRGANVLTF.

This clone has only one observation. The genes are TRBV25-1 and TRBJ1-4; D is possibly TRBD1 (5 bases). Deletions cut 4 bases from V and 3 bases from J, with 15 bases between. The CDR3 runs to 16 residues. From germline, CDR1 is MGHDK and CDR2 SYGVNS. The DNA of the CDR3 is TGTGCCAGCAGTGGAAAGGGGCTGGTAGCTAATGAAAAACTGTTTTTT. Translated: CASSGKGLVANEKLFF.

The chain carries TRBV1 and TRBJ1-4; TRBD1, the table's D call, lacks a check against the DNA. TRBV1 is a listed pseudogene. This CDR3 spans 15 amino acids. CDR3 sequence: CTSSPQGVGGEKLFF. The CDR3 coding sequence is TGCACCAGCAGCCCCCAGGGGGTGGGTGGTGAAAAACTGTTTTTT.

The chain couples TRBV24-1 to TRBJ1-4; D call uncertain. The CDR3 totals 13 residues. Trimming removed 8 bases from V and 2 bases from J, with 8 bases in between. Germline assignment: CDR1 KGHDR and CDR2 SFDVKD. The CDR3 loop is CATKSRTNEKLFF. CDR3 sequence (DNA): TGTGCCACCAAGTCTAGGACTAATGAAAAACTGTTTTTT.

The chain employs TRBV21-1 and TRBJ1-5; the D call TRBD1 from the table was never checked on the DNA. TRBV21-1 is a recognized pseudogene. CDR3 length: 17 amino acids. The CDR3 loop reads CASSSTPGTGDGQPQHF. In DNA, the CDR3 is TGTGCCAGCAGCAGTACCCCCGGGACAGGGGATGGTCAGCCCCAGCATTTT.

In DNA, the CDR3 is TGTGCCAGCAGCGGGGGGGGACTGTCGGCCTACAATGAGCAGTTCTTC. It yields the protein CASSGGGLSAYNEQFF. The chain has TRBV7-2 and TRBJ2-1; 7 nucleotides line up with TRBD2. The junction had 9 bases not matched to a gene; V was cut back by 5 bases and J by 2 bases. Germline V lookup: CDR1 SGHTA, CDR2 FQGNSA. The CDR3 covers 16 residues.

The chain combines TRBV30 with TRBJ1-5; D unresolved. V lost 0 bases, J lost 7 bases, and 10 bases lay in between. CDR3 length: 13 residues. Germline loops: CDR1 GTSNPN, CDR2 SVGIG (reference sequence). CDR3 sequence: CAWSVPPRQPQHF. Written as DNA, the CDR3 is TGTGCCTGGAGTGTACCACCCAGGCAGCCCCAGCATTTT.

The V call is TRBV3-1 (or the pseudogene TRBV3-2), the J call TRBJ2-3; 8 nucleotides match TRBD2. The CDR3 covers 16 residues. Germline-derived CDR1 and CDR2 are LGHDT and YNNKEL (reference sequence). The V and J ends lost 4 bases and 6 bases, in that order; junction bases with no gene match: 12. CDR3 coding DNA: TGTGCCAGCAGCCCCCTTACCGGGAGGGCCACGGATACGCAGTATTTT. Translation gives CASSPLTGRATDTQYF.

The V and J genes are TRBV28 and TRBJ1-3; D remains unclear. Germline loops: CDR1 MDHEN, CDR2 SYDVKM. The CDR3 spans 14 residues. The V end lost 6 bases, the J end lost 0 bases, and 9 bases lay between the germline ends. The CDR3 loop reads CASRPGSSGNTIYF. The CDR3 DNA is TGTGCCAGCAGACCGGGAAGCTCTGGAAACACCATATATTTT.

This CDR3 is CAWSGGPLHPYEQYF. The CDR3 nucleotides read TGTGCCTGGAGCGGAGGACCGTTACATCCCTACGAGCAGTACTTC. This sequence joins TRBV30 and TRBJ2-7; possible D gene TRBD2, 5 bases. The CDR3 loop spans 15 amino acids. V lost 3 bases and J lost 2, with 17 bases in between. CDR1 GTSNPN and CDR2 SVGIG come from the germline V gene (reference sequence).

The CDR3, as DNA: TGTGCCAGCAGTCGAGGAGGGAGGGCTTCTTTAGAGACCCAGTACTTC. It specifies CASSRGGRASLETQYF. J is TRBJ2-5 and V is TRBV6-6; TRBD2 agrees at 7 bases. The CDR3 covers 16 residues. V was pared by 5 bases and J by 4 bases, with 13 bases of the junction left unmatched. The germline gives CDR1 MNHNY, CDR2 SVGAGI (reference sequence).

The chain combines TRBV24-1 with TRBJ1-4; 7 positions agree with TRBD1. This CDR3 comprises 16 residues. The germline V gene encodes CDR1 KGHDR and CDR2 SFDVKD. Germline trimming cut 3 bases from V and 5 bases from J; bases unmatched to any gene: 8. The CDR3 here is CATSDTRDSRNEKLFF. For the CDR3, the DNA is TGTGCCACCAGTGATACGCGGGACAGCAGAAATGAAAAACTGTTTTTT.

The V gene is TRBV29-1, the J gene TRBJ2-5, with 7 bases lining up with TRBD2. Germline CDR1 and CDR2: SQVTM and ANQGSEA. V lost 6 bases, J lost 4 bases, and 5 bases stayed unmatched. The CDR3 loop spans 12 amino acids. CDR3 loop: CSVAREGETQYF. In DNA, the CDR3 is TGCAGCGTGGCGAGGGAGGGAGAGACCCAGTACTTC.

The chain joins TRBV5-1 to TRBJ2-3; perhaps D is TRBD1 or TRBD2 (5 bases each). The V end lost 4 bases, the J end lost 5 bases, and 17 bases lay between the germline ends. Per the germline V gene, CDR1 is SGHRS and CDR2 is YFSETQ. This CDR3 comprises 15 residues. The CDR3 reads CASSLGRTLEDTQYF. The CDR3 bases are TGCGCCAGCAGCCTGGGACGGACTTTAGAAGATACGCAGTATTTT.

The chain couples TRBV19 to TRBJ1-2, with 7 bases that match TRBD1. Per germline, CDR1 LNHDA and CDR2 SQIVND (reference sequence). Trimming cost V 5 bases and J 6 bases; bases outside gene matches: 3. This CDR3 has 12 residues. CDR3 sequence (DNA): TGTGCCAGTAGTTACAGGGGAGATGGCTACACCTTC. It is translated as CASSYRGDGYTF.

This sequence joins TRBV14 and TRBJ2-1; TRBD2 matches 8 bases. J gave up 4 bases and V 5 bases, and 10 bases lay outside the gene matches. This CDR3 spans 16 amino acids. Germline-derived CDR1 and CDR2 are SGHDN and FVKESK. The CDR3 reads CASSWLGAGGYNEQFF. The CDR3 nucleotides are TGTGCCAGCAGCTGGCTAGGGGCGGGAGGATACAATGAGCAGTTCTTC.

The chain carries TRBV9 and TRBJ1-1, with 9 bases fitting TRBD1. Germline CDR1 is SGDLS and CDR2 is YYNGEE. V was clipped by 6 bases and J by 4 bases; unmatched bases: 10. The CDR3 sequence is 15 residues long. The CDR3 region is CASNCTGGAGTEAFF. In nucleotides, the CDR3 is TGTGCCAGCAACTGTACAGGGGGCGCCGGCACTGAAGCTTTCTTT.

In this sample, this clone turned up once. V usage is TRBV27 and J usage is TRBJ1-6, with D tentatively TRBD1 (5 bases). V lost 3 bases and J lost 7, with 10 bases in between. CDR1 and CDR2 (germline): MNHEY, SMNVEV (reference sequence). The CDR3 contains 14 residues. CDR3: CASSLTRVNSPLHF. Here the CDR3 DNA reads TGTGCCAGCAGTTTGACCAGGGTAAATTCACCCCTCCACTTT.

CDR3 protein: CASSLTGGNNEQFF. Here the CDR3 DNA reads TGTGCCAGCAGCTTAACGGGCGGGAACAATGAGCAGTTCTTC. V usage is TRBV11-2 and J usage is TRBJ2-1; TRBD2 is a possible D gene (6 bases). Trimming pared 2 bases from V and 5 bases from J, leaving 10 bases between. Looked up from germline, CDR1 is SGHAT and CDR2 is FQNNGV. There are 14 residues in the CDR3.

The chain uses TRBV11-2 and TRBJ2-7; no clear D. The V gene lost 4 bases and the J gene lost 3 bases, with 7 bases spanning the gap. This CDR3 comprises 12 residues. Germline CDR1 is SGHAT and CDR2 is FQNNGV. The CDR3 bases are TGTGCCAGCAGCTCTACGAACTACGAGCAGTACTTC. Protein sequence: CASSSTNYEQYF. The whole variable domain, remainder taken from reference TRBV11-2 and TRBJ2-7, is EAGVAQSPRYKIIEKRQSVAFWCNPISGHATLYWYQQILGQGPKLLIQFQNNGVVDDSQLPKDRFSAERLKGVDSTLKIQPAKLEDSAVYLCASSSTNYEQYFGPGTRLTVT.

CDR3 in amino acids: CAWSPKTVNTEAFF. CDR3 nucleotides: TGTGCCTGGAGTCCGAAGACAGTGAACACTGAAGCTTTCTTT. The V gene is TRBV30, the J gene TRBJ1-1, with D maybe TRBD1 (5 bases). V was shortened by 2 bases and J by 0 bases, with 10 bases between the two germline ends. The CDR3 has 14 amino acids. Germline V gene data show CDR1 as GTSNPN and CDR2 as SVGIG (reference sequence).

This chain joins TRBV28 and TRBJ2-3; 8 bases are a match to TRBD1. V shed 6 bases, J shed 4 bases, and the junction held 12 bases outside the gene matches. The CDR3 contains 16 residues. Germline CDR1 MDHEN, CDR2 SYDVKM. As DNA, the CDR3 is TGTGCCAGCAGGATAGAGGGCAGGGGGCTTTCAGATACGCAGTATTTT. Translating gives CASRIEGRGLSDTQYF. The variable domain in full, with the rest retrieved from reference TRBV28 and TRBJ2-3, is DVKVTQSSRYLVKRTGEKVFLECVQDMDHENMFWYRQDPGLGLRLIYFSYDVKMKEKGDIPEGYSVSREKKERFSLILESASTNQTSMYLCASRIEGRGLSDTQYFGPGTRLTVL.

The chain links TRBV6-5 to TRBJ1-1; D call uncertain. Trimming stripped 0 bases from V and 5 bases from J, with 16 bases between. Germline V gene data show CDR1 as MNHEY and CDR2 as SVGAGI. The CDR3 has 16 residues. The CDR3 DNA sequence: TGTGCCAGCAGTTACTCGATTGATCTGGGCTGGACTGAAGCTTTCTTT. Translating gives CASSYSIDLGWTEAFF.

This chain links TRBV11-2 with TRBJ2-2, with TRBD2 matching 9 bases. V was clipped by 0 bases and J by 5 bases; unmatched bases: 4. The CDR3 consists of 16 residues. Germline CDR1 SGHAT, CDR2 FQNNGV. CDR3 nucleotides: TGTGCCAGCAGCTTAGAAGTAGCGGGAGTTACCGGGGAGCTGTTTTTT. Its protein is CASSLEVAGVTGELFF.

This chain connects TRBV7-3 to TRBJ2-1; D might be TRBD2 (5 bases). Germline lookup yields CDR1 SGHTA and CDR2 FQGTGA. V gave up 5 bases and J gave up 0 bases, with 14 bases separating them. The CDR3 covers 16 residues. The CDR3 DNA follows: TGTGCCAGCAGCGGTCGCGGGCGGGCCTCCTACAATGAGCAGTTCTTC. Its translation: CASSGRGRASYNEQFF.

This chain links TRBV25-1 with TRBJ2-1; 7 bases are shared with TRBD2. This CDR3 has 14 residues. CDR1 is MGHDK and CDR2 is SYGVNS in the germline V gene. With 2 bases clipped from V and 7 bases from J, the junction kept 5 bases outside the gene matches. CDR3 region: CASSEGGSKNEQFF. The DNA of the CDR3 is TGTGCCAGCAGTGAAGGCGGGAGCAAGAATGAGCAGTTCTTC.

This clone has more than one count but fewer than ten. The rearrangement joins TRBV4-1 to TRBJ2-7, with TRBD2 matching 13 bases. The germline CDR1 and CDR2 sequences are MGHRA and YSYEKL. The CDR3 is made up of 15 amino acids. V shed 4 bases and J 3 bases; nucleotides not matched to a gene: 3. In nucleotides, the CDR3 is TGCGCCAGCAGCCCCGGACTAGCGGGAGTCTACGAGCAGTACTTC. This sequence encodes CASSPGLAGVYEQYF.

The chain is built from TRBV9 and TRBJ2-7; 14 bases are a match to TRBD2. Trimming removed 3 bases from V and 2 bases from J; junction bases left unmatched: 7. The CDR3 sequence is 17 residues long. In germline, CDR1 is SGDLS, CDR2 YYNGEE. CDR3 sequence (DNA): TGTGCCAGCAGCGGAGGACTAGCGGGAGGCAAGGCCTACGAGCAGTACTTC. This gives the protein CASSGGLAGGKAYEQYF.